This T cell receptor beta chain emerged from a study of PD-1 blockade in mismatch repair-deficient tumors. Overall study context: All were previously treated, progressing patients with some twelve mismatch repair-deficient cancer types.

This clone was recorded once. Clones were sequenced by immunoSEQ multiplex PCR, and TCRdb holds only the in-frame ones, with some missing. The data show more than 85,000 clones, under 90% seen once. The TCR-sequenced patients were a few responders to pembrolizumab. In germline, CDR1 is MNHNS, CDR2 SASEGT. This CDR3 spans 15 amino acids. V was cut by 2 bases and J by 5 bases, with 15 bases left in between. The gene calls are TRBV6-1 and TRBJ2-5; D assignment may be TRBD1 or TRBD2 (6 bases each). The specimen was peripheral blood, collected about 33 weeks after starting pembrolizumab. This receptor was obtained from an adult with mismatch repair-deficient cancer. CDR3 in amino acids: CASSELGGLGETQYF. The CDR3 DNA is TGTGCCAGCAGTGAACTCGGGGGCTTAGGTGAGACCCAGTACTTC.